The 15 T cell receptor beta chains given below trace back to one sample, sequenced in a study of regulatory T cells in long-lasting Graves disease. Stated time point: persistent/refractory GD, antithyroid drugs over 5 years with positive TRAb. Generation of the TCR library employed RNA extracted from PBMCs. Arm-PCR with iRepertoire HTBI primers amplified the CDR3 regions for these TCR beta libraries. Via MiXCR, TCRdb re-called the multiplex PCR reads, giving one row per CDR3 protein. The sample includes hundreds of thousands of distinct CDR3 sequences, 20% to 25% seen only once; the top ten take roughly 7%. Sequenced material: peripheral blood mononuclear cells (PBMCs), taken when the disease was refractory, from a patient treated with antithyroid drugs. The receptors originated from a female donor with Graves disease.

The genes are TRBV13 and TRBJ2-5; D is ambiguous. The V and J ends lost 6 bases and 5 bases respectively, with 16 bases between them. The germline V gene has CDR1 PRHDT and CDR2 FYEKMQ (reference sequence). CDR3 size: 14 residues. The CDR3 DNA reads as TGTGCCAGCAGGATAGCCGGGTTTCGGGAGACCCAGTACTTC. Translating gives CASRIAGFRETQYF.

The chain employs TRBV28 and TRBJ2-1; TRBD2 aligns across 7 bases. V shed 7 bases and J 6 bases; nucleotides not matched to a gene: 6. The CDR3 is made up of 13 amino acids. Per germline, CDR1 MDHEN and CDR2 SYDVKM. CDR3 region: CASTSGGGNEQFF. CDR3 bases: TGTGCCAGCACCTCCGGCGGGGGCAATGAGCAGTTCTTC.

This clonotype has more than one count but fewer than ten. The genes are TRBV7-9 and TRBJ2-5; D is ambiguous. This CDR3 has 13 amino acids. Germline-derived CDR1 and CDR2 are SEHNR and FQNEAQ (reference sequence). V was shortened by 3 bases and J by 5 bases, with 10 bases between the two germline ends. The CDR3 nucleotides read TGTGCCAGCAGCTTGGCAGACACGGAGACCCAGTACTTC. Residues: CASSLADTETQYF.

The V and J genes are TRBV5-6 and TRBJ2-5; 9 bases match TRBD2. Trimming at V came to 4 bases and at J to 6 bases, leaving 10 bases not matched to a gene. This CDR3 has 15 amino acids. Germline V gene lookup returns CDR1 SGHDT and CDR2 YYEEEE. The CDR3 DNA is TGTGCCAGCAGCCCCATCCTGAGCGGGAGGCAGACCCAGTACTTC. It specifies CASSPILSGRQTQYF.

The V and J genes are TRBV5-1 and TRBJ2-1; 7 bases agree with TRBD1. Germline V gene data show CDR1 as SGHRS and CDR2 as YFSETQ. This CDR3 contains 14 residues. V dropped 7 bases and J dropped 8; count of bases not matched to a gene: 12. The CDR3 region has the DNA TGCGCCAGCGGATACGCACAGGGGCGTGATGAGCAGTTCTTC. It is translated as CASGYAQGRDEQFF.

This clonotype was recorded at least ten times. The rearrangement uses TRBV24-1 and TRBJ2-5, with D perhaps being TRBD1 or TRBD2 (5 bases each). This CDR3 is 16 amino acids long. V lost 2 bases, J lost 2 bases, and 14 bases lay in between. The germline gives CDR1 KGHDR, CDR2 SFDVKD. Here the CDR3 reads CATSDSPGRNQETQYF. The DNA for the CDR3 is TGTGCCACCAGTGATTCACCGGGACGAAATCAAGAGACCCAGTACTTC.

This clonotype was seen at least ten times. The chain employs TRBV6-5 and TRBJ2-5; D is possibly TRBD1 or TRBD2 (7 bases each). The CDR3 has 16 residues. In germline, CDR1 is MNHEY, CDR2 SVGAGI. Between the trimmed V and J ends, which lost 4 bases and 4 bases, there was a span of 19 bases. CDR3 sequence (DNA): TGTGCCAGCAGTTTCAACAGGGGAGGGTTTGGAGAGACCCAGTACTTC. It yields the protein CASSFNRGGFGETQYF.

This clonotype appeared many times. The V call is TRBV20-1, the J call TRBJ1-5; 10 nucleotides align to TRBD1. CDR1 and CDR2 (germline): DFQATT, SNEGSKA (reference sequence). The CDR3 has 14 residues. V dropped 5 bases and J dropped 6; count of bases not matched to a gene: 7. The CDR3 DNA reads as TGCAGTGCTTCCGGGACAGGGGCTGTTCAGCCCCAGCATTTT. It yields the protein CSASGTGAVQPQHF.

Remarks on this clonotype: One end of the junction does not line up with germline, which may come from a read error. The J gene is TRBJ1-5, the V gene TRBV10-3; 7 bases match TRBD1. This CDR3 is 15 amino acids long. Germline CDR1 reads ENHRY; CDR2 reads SYGVKD. The CDR3 DNA is TGTGTCATCACCGAAACAGGGGATAGCAATCAGCCCCAGCATTTT. Amino acid sequence: CVITETGDSNQPQHF.

The chain combines TRBV19 with TRBJ1-5; no definite D call. The V end lost 7 bases, the J end lost 3 bases, and 7 bases lay between the germline ends. The CDR3 covers 12 residues. Germline CDR1 and CDR2: LNHDA and SQIVND (reference sequence). CDR3 loop: CASNGFNQPQHF. In DNA, the CDR3 is TGTGCCAGTAACGGATTCAATCAGCCCCAGCATTTT.

The table lists this clonotype with a few counts. J is TRBJ1-2 and V is TRBV28; D not resolved. The CDR3 covers 15 residues. CDR1 is MDHEN and CDR2 is SYDVKM in the germline V gene. Trimming removed 3 bases at V and 4 bases at J, with 15 bases between. Here the CDR3 reads CASSFGGGQPYGYTF. In DNA, the CDR3 is TGTGCCAGCAGTTTTGGTGGCGGGCAACCCTATGGCTACACCTTC.

This clonotype was counted many times. The chain has TRBV7-2 and TRBJ2-7, with TRBD2 identical over 11 bases. CDR1 is SGHTA, CDR2 FQGNSA, per germline. The CDR3 consists of 15 residues. With 5 bases clipped from V and 9 bases from J, the junction kept 12 bases outside the gene matches. The DNA for the CDR3 is TGTGCCAGCAGCATCACTAGCGGGGGCGACTTCGGGCAGTACTTC. This translates into CASSITSGGDFGQYF.

This clonotype showed up many times. The chain uses TRBV24-1 and TRBJ2-2; the D call may be TRBD1 or TRBD2 (5 bases each). The germline gives CDR1 KGHDR, CDR2 SFDVKD. Trimming left V 4 bases short and J 4 bases short, with 9 bases between. CDR3 length: 14 residues. CDR3 sequence: CATSDIGTTGELFF. CDR3 nucleotides: TGTGCCACCAGTGACATAGGGACCACCGGGGAGCTGTTTTTT.

The genes are TRBV4-1 and TRBJ1-4; D call uncertain. The CDR3 extends over 19 amino acids. V lost 4 bases and J 7 bases, leaving 28 bases between the germline ends. The germline V gene encodes CDR1 MGHRA and CDR2 YSYEKL. CDR3 sequence: CASSLLSTPGDLVGEKLFF. As DNA, the CDR3 is TGCGCCAGCAGCCTCCTCTCCACACCCGGTGATTTGGTTGGTGAAAAACTGTTTTTT.

This sequence joins TRBV28 and TRBJ2-7, with 13 bases that match TRBD2. The CDR3 totals 14 residues. After removal of 6 bases from V and 6 bases from J, the junction contained 5 bases not matched to a gene. Germline CDR1 reads MDHEN; CDR2 reads SYDVKM. CDR3 in amino acids: CASRRTSGRGEQYF. CDR3 in DNA: TGTGCCAGCAGGAGGACTAGCGGGAGAGGCGAGCAGTACTTC.